Sequencing of this T cell receptor beta chain was carried out in a study of cytomegalovirus exposure and HLA in healthy donors. Overall study context: Previous work identified 117 million unique TCR beta sequences from about 179 million T cells.

To note about this clone: The antigen is undetermined.

The study ran its PCR with 60 Vbeta and 13 Jbeta primers. TCRdb keeps only in-frame clones here, not all; method: immunoSEQ multiplex PCR. There are around 95,000 clones in the sample; under 80% occur only once, and about 9.4% lies in the top ten. Points from the study as a whole: TCR beta chains numbering about 160 were designated cytomegalovirus-associated. Data from an earlier analysis indicated that most TCR beta V segments were productive either about 90% or about 30% of the time. Reported findings show TCR beta sequences accurately forecast HLA-A and HLA-B alleles in most subjects.

The trim removed 1 base at V and 9 bases at J, leaving 7 bases unmatched. The CDR3 spans 14 residues. The germline V gene has CDR1 SQVTM and CDR2 ANQGSEA. The specimen was PBMCs. The sequence came from a man aged 30-40 years in good health and CMV-seropositive. The chain has TRBV29-1 and TRBJ2-1, with 9 bases lining up with TRBD2. Here the CDR3 reads CSVEGGGAFGEQFF. The CDR3 nucleotides read TGCAGCGTTGAAGGCGGGGGGGCCTTCGGTGAGCAGTTCTTC.